The T cell receptor beta chain described here comes from a study of cytomegalovirus exposure and HLA in healthy donors. Whole-study context: Of several hundred genotyped donors, 70% to 85% clustered with self-reported Caucasian donors.

This PCR relied on a set of 60 Vbeta primers and 13 Jbeta primers. Measured with immunoSEQ multiplex PCR; TCRdb has only the in-frame clones, and not every one. This sample's clone table lists 150,000 or so clones. Nominal health characterized the donors when sampled, though unrecorded immune exposures were likely. Deletions cut 0 bases from V and 4 bases from J, with 4 bases between. Germline V gene data show CDR1 as MGHRA and CDR2 as YSYEKL. The CDR3 has 13 amino acids. Points from the study as a whole: According to reports, the classifier identified cytomegalovirus status with high specificity and sensitivity. Many donors shared some public TCRs, even though most TCR sequences were rare.

Notes on this clone: Its antigen remains unknown.

This TCR derives from a woman aged 55-69 years in good health and CMV-seronegative. The chain combines TRBV4-1 with TRBJ1-5; D is undetermined. The source material was PBMCs. CDR3 loop: CASSQDRNQPQHF. Here the CDR3 DNA reads TGCGCCAGCAGCCAAGACAGAAATCAGCCCCAGCATTTT.